This TCR beta chain was sequenced for a study of blood T cell repertoires in COVID-19. Study information: T cells, B-cell-depleted T cells, or PBMCs provided the cDNA or gDNA that served as material.

This clone has a single count. How the authors handled the data: Nucleated cell number was recorded as an estimate derived from reference gene primer amplification. Clones were sequenced by immunoSEQ multiplex PCR, and TCRdb holds only the in-frame ones, with some missing. For V, J and clone size, that table is used; D and trimming come from the DNA. The sample carries approximately 210,000 clones, around nine tenths recorded once. This CDR3 spans 14 amino acids. CDR1 and CDR2 (germline): KGHSH, LQKENI. V was pared by 6 bases and J by 3 bases, with 4 bases of the junction left unmatched. The sequencing sample was made of peripheral blood. The receptor's source is a middle-aged woman who had recovered from COVID-19. The J gene is TRBJ2-4, the V gene TRBV18; 8 bases are shared with TRBD1. The CDR3: CASSDDRGKNIQYF. CDR3 DNA: TGTGCCAGCTCGGACGACAGGGGCAAAAACATTCAGTACTTC.